This T cell receptor beta chain was recovered during a study of blood T cell repertoires in COVID-19. On the study more broadly: COVID-19 samples from acute and convalescent phases originated in the United States, Italy and Spain. PBMCs, B-cell-depleted T cells, or T cells were the source of the cDNA or gDNA that made up the material.

Enrollment of patients from Seattle took place during active infection, with longitudinal follow-up. Authors' analysis steps: Scientists estimated how many nucleated cells there were by amplifying reference gene primers. Libraries were prepared by immunoSEQ multiplex PCR; TCRdb keeps only in-frame clonotypes and omits some of them. D and trimming come from the DNA, and the V and J calls and clone size come from that table. This sample carries over 130,000 clones, less than 90% of them seen once, and the ten largest clones take under 3%. Germline CDR1 and CDR2: SQVTM and ANQGSEA. The junction had 8 bases not matched to a gene; V was cut back by 7 bases and J by 5 bases. The CDR3 runs to 13 residues.

Specimen: peripheral blood. The clonotype comes from a human donor with COVID-19, enrolled during active disease. The donor label of this sample is uncertain. The chain combines TRBV29-1 with TRBJ1-1; 9 nucleotides match TRBD1. CDR3 residues: CSADRGPGTEAFF. The DNA for the CDR3 is TGCAGCGCGGACAGGGGCCCGGGTACTGAAGCTTTCTTT.